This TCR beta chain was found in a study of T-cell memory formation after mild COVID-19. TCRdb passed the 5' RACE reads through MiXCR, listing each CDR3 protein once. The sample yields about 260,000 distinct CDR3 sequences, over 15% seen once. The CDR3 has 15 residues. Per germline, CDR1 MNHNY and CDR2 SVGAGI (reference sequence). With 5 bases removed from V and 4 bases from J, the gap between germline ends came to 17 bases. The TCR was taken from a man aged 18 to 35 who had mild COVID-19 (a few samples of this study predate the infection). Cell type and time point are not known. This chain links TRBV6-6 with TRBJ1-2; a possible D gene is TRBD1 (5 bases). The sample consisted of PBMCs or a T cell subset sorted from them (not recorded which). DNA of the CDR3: TGTGCCAGCAGTGCTCCCGGCGGGGGGGGCTATGGCTACACCTTC. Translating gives CASSAPGGGGYGYTF.